A selection of T cell receptor beta chains follows, all from one sample in a study of cytomegalovirus exposure and HLA in healthy donors. This table comes from immunoSEQ multiplex PCR, and its TCRdb copy is limited to in-frame clones, with some not included. The table records approximately 41,000 clones, roughly 93% of them present only once. Sequencing input: PBMCs. These receptors were taken from a man younger than 30 in good health and CMV-seronegative. The CDR3 runs from the conserved cysteine through the conserved F or W. Fields, in order: clone size, J gene, V gene, D gene, CDR3 DNA, CDR3 protein. D genes are given only for firm matches. For some rows the clone size is stated as once, few or many, or as a class when expanded; others skip it.

clone size: -; J gene: TRBJ1-4; V gene: TRBV29-1; D gene: -; CDR3 DNA: TGCAGCGTTGAAGGTAGCGGGGTCGAAGAAAAACTGTTTTTT; CDR3 protein: CSVEGSGVEEKLFF
clone size: -; J gene: TRBJ1-1; V gene: TRBV7-6; D gene: -; CDR3 DNA: TGTGCCAGCAGCTTACTGGGCCTTAACACTGAAGCTTTCTTT; CDR3 protein: CASSLLGLNTEAFF
clone size: -; J gene: TRBJ1-2; V gene: TRBV18; D gene: -; CDR3 DNA: TGTGCCAGCTCACCACCGTATTCAGTCCCCTATGGCTACACCTTC; CDR3 protein: CASSPPYSVPYGYTF
clone size: -; J gene: TRBJ2-2; V gene: TRBV2; D gene: -; CDR3 DNA: TGTGCCAGCAGTGACCGCAGTTCGAACACCGGGGAGCTGTTTTTT; CDR3 protein: CASSDRSSNTGELFF
clone size: -; J gene: TRBJ2-7; V gene: TRBV6-4; D gene: TRBD2; CDR3 DNA: TGTGCCAGCAGTCTCAGCGGGAGGGCCATCTACGAGCAGTACTTC; CDR3 protein: CASSLSGRAIYEQYF
clone size: -; J gene: TRBJ2-1; V gene: TRBV28; D gene: TRBD1; CDR3 DNA: TGTGCCAGCAGTTTACACGGGACAGGATCACGGGCTACCCTTAGGGAGCAGTTCTTC; CDR3 protein: CASSLHGTGSRATLREQFF
clone size: -; J gene: TRBJ1-3; V gene: TRBV30; D gene: -; CDR3 DNA: TGTGCCTGGAGTGTAATGCAGGGAGGGGGAAACACCATATATTTT; CDR3 protein: CAWSVMQGGGNTIYF
clone size: -; J gene: TRBJ1-1; V gene: TRBV5-1; D gene: TRBD1; CDR3 DNA: TGCGCCAGCAGCTTGAGCGCAGGGGGCGTCGGGAACACTGAAGCTTTCTTT; CDR3 protein: CASSLSAGGVGNTEAFF
clone size: once; J gene: TRBJ2-1; V gene: TRBV6-1; D gene: TRBD1; CDR3 DNA: TGTGCCAGCACGGGGGATGAGCAGGGGGCAAGGCAGTTCTTC; CDR3 protein: CASTGDEQGARQFF
clone size: -; J gene: TRBJ2-2; V gene: TRBV28; D gene: TRBD2; CDR3 DNA: TGTGCCAGCAGCCCCGGGGGGGGGAGCTCCGGGGAGCTGTTTTTT; CDR3 protein: CASSPGGGSSGELFF
clone size: once; J gene: TRBJ1-2; V gene: TRBV6-4; D gene: TRBD1; CDR3 DNA: TGTGCCAGCAGACCAGACAGGGGGGGAGGCTACACCTTC; CDR3 protein: CASRPDRGGGYTF
clone size: -; J gene: TRBJ2-7; V gene: TRBV30; D gene: -; CDR3 DNA: TGTGCCGGTAGGGGCGCATCCTGGGGGGCCTACGAGCAGTACTTC; CDR3 protein: CAGRGASWGAYEQYF
clone size: once; J gene: TRBJ2-7; V gene: TRBV25-1; D gene: TRBD1; CDR3 DNA: TGTGCCAGCAGCCGGGACAGGGGGTTCTACGAGCAGTACTTC; CDR3 protein: CASSRDRGFYEQYF
clone size: -; J gene: TRBJ1-2; V gene: TRBV5-4; D gene: -; CDR3 DNA: TGTGCCAGCAGCTTCGACAGGACGCGACCTTCCAGCTACACCTTC; CDR3 protein: CASSFDRTRPSSYTF
clone size: -; J gene: TRBJ2-3; V gene: TRBV9; D gene: TRBD1; CDR3 DNA: TGTGCCAGCAGCGTAGAGGACAGGTCCGATACGCAGTATTTT; CDR3 protein: CASSVEDRSDTQYF
clone size: -; J gene: TRBJ2-5; V gene: TRBV9; D gene: -; CDR3 DNA: TGTGCCAGCAGCCCCGAGGAGGCGCGGGAGACCCAGTACTTC; CDR3 protein: CASSPEEARETQYF
clone size: -; J gene: TRBJ1-1; V gene: TRBV5-1; D gene: TRBD1; CDR3 DNA: TGCGCCAGCAGAATAGGGGGCGAAGGATACACTGAAGCTTTCTTT; CDR3 protein: CASRIGGEGYTEAFF
clone size: -; J gene: TRBJ1-1; V gene: TRBV14; D gene: -; CDR3 DNA: TGTGCCAGCAGCCCCCGAGGTGGCAACACTGAAGCTTTCTTT; CDR3 protein: CASSPRGGNTEAFF